These T cell receptor beta chains were read from a single sample in a study of identical twins. One entry per CDR3 protein, called by TCRdb with MiXCR from the 5' RACE reads. Of over 200,000 distinct CDR3 sequences detected, 6.5% appear once; the ten largest clones hold roughly 15%. The same data also contributed to another study, on T cells expressing NK-cell markers.

Specimen: CD8+ T cells sorted from blood. The receptors shown here come from a woman under 30 in good health. CDR3s include the opening cysteine and the closing phenylalanine or tryptophan. D genes are given only for firm matches. Size values are once, few and many counts, or a class for expanded clones, and some rows have none.

J,D,size,V,CDR3,DNA
TRBJ1-1,.,few,TRBV27,CASSPFGDTEAFF,TGTGCCAGCAGTCCGTTTGGGGACACTGAAGCTTTCTTT
TRBJ2-7,TRBD2,many,TRBV7-8,CASSMGLAGGPLFHEQYF,TGTGCCAGCAGCATGGGACTAGCGGGGGGCCCCCTATTCCACGAGCAGTACTTC
TRBJ2-1,.,.,TRBV19,CASSGGTGTEGSYEQFF,TGTGCCAGTAGTGGGGGGACCGGGACTGAGGGCTCATATGAGCAGTTCTTC
TRBJ1-3,.,.,TRBV29-1,CSVEDPARGNTIYF,TGCAGCGTTGAAGATCCCGCGCGGGGAAACACCATATATTTT
TRBJ2-1,.,many,TRBV4-3,CASSHETGTINNEQFF,TGCGCCAGCAGCCACGAAACCGGGACCATTAACAATGAGCAGTTCTTC
TRBJ1-2,TRBD1,.,TRBV20-1,CSAFTGEGDGYTF,TGCAGTGCTTTTACAGGGGAAGGAGATGGCTACACCTTC
TRBJ2-7,.,.,TRBV12-3/TRBV12-4,CTSSLLGRGPEAITYEQYF,TGTACCAGCAGTTTATTGGGCAGGGGCCCGGAAGCCATCACCTACGAGCAGTACTTC
TRBJ1-5,.,few,TRBV5-1,CASSFKAGQPQHF,TGCGCCAGCAGCTTTAAGGCAGGTCAGCCCCAGCATTTT
TRBJ2-5,TRBD2,many,TRBV20-1,CSAKLGTSEETQYF,TGCAGTGCTAAGCTGGGGACTAGCGAAGAGACCCAGTACTTC
TRBJ2-7,TRBD2,few,TRBV13,CASSLGTSAAYEQYF,TGTGCCAGCAGCCTAGGGACTAGCGCAGCCTACGAGCAGTACTTC
TRBJ2-4,.,.,TRBV27,CASSPAAGVQYF,TGTGCCAGCAGTCCAGCGGCAGGCGTTCAGTACTTC
TRBJ2-3,.,few,TRBV9,CASSSPVRGSGTDTQYF,TGTGCCAGCAGCTCCCCAGTGAGGGGGTCAGGCACAGATACGCAGTATTTT
TRBJ2-7,.,many,TRBV29-1,CSVEAGHGDSYEQYF,TGCAGCGTTGAAGCGGGCCACGGGGACTCCTACGAGCAGTACTTC
TRBJ2-2,.,many,TRBV27,CASSFVTGELFF,TGTGCCAGCAGTTTCGTCACCGGGGAGCTGTTTTTT
TRBJ2-2,.,many,TRBV12-3/TRBV12-4,CASSLWVRGELFF,TGTGCCAGCAGTTTGTGGGTACGCGGGGAGCTGTTTTTT
TRBJ1-1,TRBD1,.,TRBV2,CAGRQGPMSFF,TGTGCCGGAAGACAGGGGCCGATGTCTTTCTTT
TRBJ2-7,.,many,TRBV4-3,CASSQVLDGYEQYF,TGCGCCAGCAGCCAAGTTCTGGACGGCTACGAGCAGTACTTC
TRBJ2-1,.,many,TRBV12-3/TRBV12-4,CASSGLVVYNEQFF,TGTGCCAGCAGTGGGCTAGTAGTCTACAATGAGCAGTTCTTC
TRBJ2-7,.,few,TRBV27,CASSGGGLSYEQYF,TGTGCCAGCAGTGGTGGGGGGTTATCCTACGAGCAGTACTTC
TRBJ1-2,.,many,TRBV20-1,CSAAGLYGYTF,TGCAGCGCAGCGGGCCTCTATGGCTACACCTTC
TRBJ2-1,TRBD2,few,TRBV27,CASSLIVGGAYNEQFF,TGTGCCAGCAGTCTGATCGTCGGGGGGGCCTACAATGAGCAGTTCTTC
TRBJ1-2,.,.,TRBV7-2,CASSPLFRRAYGYTF,TGTGCCAGCAGCCCCCTATTTCGGAGGGCGTATGGCTACACCTTC
TRBJ1-1,TRBD1,.,TRBV7-9,CAAGGLRTEAFF,TGTGCCGCAGGGGGCTTGAGGACTGAAGCTTTCTTT
TRBJ2-2,.,many,TRBV6-1,CASSPGQKNTGELFF,TGTGCCAGCAGCCCTGGACAGAAGAACACCGGGGAGCTGTTTTTT
TRBJ2-7,TRBD2,.,TRBV7-9,CASSFLKREGLYEQYF,TGTGCCAGCAGCTTTCTAAAGCGGGAGGGCCTTTACGAGCAGTACTTC
TRBJ2-1,.,few,TRBV4-1,CASSQAGGSGRFEQFF,TGCGCCAGCAGCCAAGCTGGGGGTTCTGGTAGGTTTGAGCAGTTCTTC
TRBJ2-1,TRBD1,.,TRBV20-1,CSATWGQTLSEQFF,TGCAGTGCTACCTGGGGACAGACCCTAAGTGAGCAGTTCTTC
TRBJ2-2,TRBD1,.,TRBV20-1,CSARDRANTGELFF,TGCAGTGCTAGGGACAGGGCGAACACCGGGGAGCTGTTTTTT
TRBJ1-1,TRBD1,.,TRBV10-2,CASSARGHTEAFF,TGCGCCAGCAGTGCCAGGGGGCATACTGAAGCTTTCTTT
TRBJ1-2,.,many,TRBV2,CASSQSYREFYGYTF,TGTGCCAGCAGTCAGAGCTACAGGGAATTTTATGGCTACACCTTC
TRBJ1-5,.,.,TRBV7-8,CASSLARDNQPQHF,TGTGCCAGCAGCTTAGCCAGAGACAATCAGCCCCAGCATTTT
TRBJ2-3,.,many,TRBV12-3/TRBV12-4,CASSFAGSTDTQYF,TGTGCCAGCAGTTTCGCGGGCTCCACAGATACGCAGTATTTT
TRBJ2-1,TRBD2,few,TRBV11-2,CASSFAGSGGYNEQFF,TGTGCCAGCAGTTTTGCGGGTAGCGGGGGGTACAATGAGCAGTTCTTC
TRBJ2-3,.,.,TRBV9,CASSGRTSSTDTQYF,TGTGCCAGCAGCGGAAGGACATCTAGCACAGATACGCAGTATTTT
TRBJ2-7,.,many,TRBV12-3/TRBV12-4,CASSHAPANSDYEQYF,TGTGCCAGCAGCCACGCTCCAGCGAACAGCGACTACGAGCAGTACTTC
TRBJ2-7,.,.,TRBV5-1,CASSSGDAISYEQYF,TGCGCCAGCAGCTCCGGGGACGCGATATCCTACGAGCAGTACTTC
TRBJ2-5,.,.,TRBV6-2/TRBV6-3,CASSYFGDSRLQETQYF,TGTGCCAGCAGTTATTTTGGGGACTCCCGACTCCAAGAGACCCAGTACTTC
TRBJ1-1,.,.,TRBV5-1,CASSLGFGTWDTEAFF,TGCGCCAGCAGCTTGGGTTTTGGAACATGGGACACTGAAGCTTTCTTT
TRBJ2-5,TRBD2,many,TRBV13,CASSIYSGRAQETQYF,TGTGCCAGCAGCATCTATAGCGGGAGGGCACAAGAGACCCAGTACTTC
TRBJ2-2,.,few,TRBV16,CASNLQGTTGELFF,TGTGCCAGCAACCTCCAGGGAACCACCGGGGAGCTGTTTTTT